The present T cell receptor beta chain was sequenced within a study of T cells after yellow fever vaccination (dated by TCRdb to about 2019). General notes on the study: Libraries from fractions with low cell numbers were prepared with the SMART-Seq v4 Ultra Low Input RNA kit. Bulk TCR alpha and beta repertoires were sequenced longitudinally to track T-cell clones before and after primary and booster YFV17D yellow fever vaccination. Two healthy male donors, one aged 18 to 30 and one aged 30 to 39 years, made up the cohort. Blood was collected at multiple timepoints before and after primary and secondary immunization, and bulk PBMC replicates and cell subsets were isolated. Here is what the overall study found, with its caveats: After the booster, most clones that had expanded after primary vaccination were detected again (around 95% of CD4 and around 88% of CD8), suggesting broad maintenance of memory. Compared with the primary T-cell response, the secondary T-cell response was weaker but faster, peaking on day 5 rather than day 15. The study included only a couple of donors, which limits how far the findings can be generalized. FACS-sorted repertoires could contain abundant contaminating clonotypes from the bulk population, so computational filtering was required. A small share of clonotypes occurred in both CD4 and CD8 compartments, likely arising from convergent recombination.

Concerning this clonotype itself: Base qualities are missing; no much larger clone stands one base away.

The treatment or condition tag for this specimen amounts to: live attenuated yellow fever vaccine strain. PBMCs were isolated from peripheral blood using a standard Ficoll-Paque protocol. Epitope-specific CD8 T cells were sorted with a dextramer loaded with the yellow fever NS4B epitope peptide, together with anti-CD3 and anti-CD8 staining. RNA was extracted with TriZol from bulk PBMCs, CD4 and CD8 fractions, and dextramer-positive and dextramer-negative fractions. Synthesis of TCR cDNA relied on 5'RACE template switching, a step that introduced a universal primer site along with unique molecular identifiers. Priming of cDNA synthesis was performed from both the TCR alpha and TCR beta constant segments. Library amplification involved two PCR steps, and the second step added sample barcodes and sequencing adapters. Sequencing of the libraries was done on either Illumina HiSeq 2500 (2x100 bp) or NovaSeq (2x150 bp). As for how the authors treated the data: MIGEC handled demultiplexing of reads and collapsing into UMI consensus sequences, while MiXCR performed V(D)J alignment. Vaccine-responding clonotypes were identified with edgeR using replicate PBMC samples, with FDR below 0.01 and a log2 fold change above 5 up to day 15 being required. Each bulk clonotype received a CD4 or CD8 identity based on whether the sequenced CD4 or CD8 repertoire contained that clonotype at higher abundance. NS4B-specific clonotypes were defined as those at least 10-fold enriched in dextramer-positive over dextramer-negative fractions; CD4-biased clonotypes were excluded. Through fastp at Q25 and MiXCR, TCRdb rebuilt clones from the public reads, retaining in-frame beta chains. Every distinct CDR3 protein forms one entry, paired with its most common genes and DNA. TCRdb, not the authors, supplied the V and J calls. Counted in this sample were some 54,000 distinct CDR3 sequences; about 6.3% of them appeared once. Less than 25% of the sample belongs to the ten largest clones.

The TCR comes from a young man who received the YFV17D yellow fever vaccine. This specimen was CD8+ T cells not binding an NS4B(214-222) dextramer, sorted from PBMCs, taken roughly seven weeks after the first yellow fever vaccination. Read against the paper, the sample's cell subset or site label means: NS4B epitope dextramer-negative CD8 T cells.

The CDR3 region has the sequence CASSLERDLNTEAFF. The nucleotides are TGTGCCAGCAGCTTAGAAAGGGATCTGAACACTGAAGCTTTCTTT. The chain uses TRBV7-9 and TRBJ1-1; no D segment can be confidently identified. The germline V gene (reference sequence) provides CDR1 SEHNR and CDR2 FQNEAQ. Including the terminal cysteine and phenylalanine, the CDR3 comprises 15 residues. Only the CDR3 region is kept as DNA, spanning 45 bases read in frame from base 1. Trimming costs V 1 base and J 0 bases, and their ends lie 9 bases apart.